This T cell receptor beta chain emerged from a study of CD8+ T cells in alopecia areata. General study results and limits: There were also resident alphabeta T cells of normal skin sequenced in scalp samples. Normal scalp showed lower clonality than lesional scalp, especially alopecia totalis/universalis.

A remark on this clone: Its antigen is undetermined.

Reverse transcribed after extraction, RNA yielded cDNA as the sequencing template. Clones were sequenced by immunoSEQ multiplex PCR, and TCRdb holds only the in-frame ones, with some missing. The table records some 150,000 clones, approximately 53% of them present only once. Obtained from alopecia areata patients were lesional scalp punch biopsies along with peripheral blood. CDR3 length equals 11 residues. The V end lost 2 bases, the J end lost 13 bases, and 14 bases lay between the germline ends. Germline V lookup: CDR1 SQVTM, CDR2 ANQGSEA. This chain joins TRBV29-1 and TRBJ1-2, with D hard to call. The input for sequencing was CD8+ T cells sorted from blood, taken at week 0. The receptor comes from a human donor with alopecia areata. The CDR3 nucleotides read TGCAGCGTTGAATTTTCGCAGTCCCTCACCTTC. Its protein product is CSVEFSQSLTF. Drawing the rest from reference TRBV29-1 and TRBJ1-2, the complete variable domain is SAVISQKPSRDICQRGTSLTIQCQVDSQVTMMFWYRQQPGQSLTLIATANQGSEATYESGFVIDKFPISRPNLTFSTLTVSNMSPEDSSIYLCSVEFSQSLTFGSGTRLTVV.